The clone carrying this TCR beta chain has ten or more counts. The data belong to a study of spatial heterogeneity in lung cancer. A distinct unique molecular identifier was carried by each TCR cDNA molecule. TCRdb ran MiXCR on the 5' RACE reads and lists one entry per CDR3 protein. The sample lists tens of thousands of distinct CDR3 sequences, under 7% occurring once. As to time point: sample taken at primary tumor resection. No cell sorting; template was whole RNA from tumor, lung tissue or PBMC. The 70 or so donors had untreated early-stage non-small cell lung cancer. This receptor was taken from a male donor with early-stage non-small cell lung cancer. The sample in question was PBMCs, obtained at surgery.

In nucleotides, the CDR3 is TGCAGTGCTAGAGGTAGACAGGGAATTCTCTACGAGCAGTACTTC. Amino acid sequence: CSARGRQGILYEQYF. This chain uses TRBV20-1 with TRBJ2-7; 7 bases fit TRBD1. Germline CDR1 DFQATT, CDR2 SNEGSKA (reference sequence). V was pared by 1 base and J by 3 bases, with 9 bases of the junction left unmatched. CDR3 length: 15 amino acids.